The clone carrying this TCR beta chain was observed a few times. The entry originates in a study of T cells after yellow fever vaccination. TCRdb reanalysed the 5' RACE reads using MiXCR and keeps one entry per CDR3 protein. Of 100,000 to 150,000 distinct CDR3 sequences listed, approximately 8.4% are singletons. The CDR3 loop spans 16 amino acids. The V end was cut by 2 bases, the J end by 0 bases, with 11 bases between. CDR1 and CDR2 from the germline V gene are DFQATT and SNEGSKA (reference sequence). Source: CD8+ T cells sorted from PBMCs, taken on the day of the yellow fever booster vaccination. V gene TRBV20-1 combines with J gene TRBJ1-6; no clear D. The receptor's source is a young man who received the YFV17D yellow fever vaccine. CDR3 bases: TGCAGTGCTAGATTTCAGGCCTTCTCCTATAATTCACCCCTCCACTTT. Amino acids: CSARFQAFSYNSPLHF.